The 5 T cell receptor beta chains given below trace back to one sample, sequenced in a study of blood T cell repertoires in COVID-19. The method was immunoSEQ multiplex PCR; TCRdb's version includes in-frame clones alone and lacks a portion of them. In the table there are approximately 75,000 clones, about 83% of which are singletons. Sequencing used peripheral blood. All receptors derive from a man between 25 and 39 years old with COVID-19, enrolled during active disease.

This chain links TRBV30 with TRBJ2-1; 11 bases align to TRBD1. The CDR3 is made up of 15 amino acids. The germline CDR1 and CDR2 sequences are GTSNPN and SVGIG (reference sequence). Trimming cost V 0 bases and J 7 bases; bases outside gene matches: 5. The CDR3 bases are TGTGCCTGGAGTGTAAAAGGGACAGGGGGGAATGAGCAGTTCTTC. This translates into CAWSVKGTGGNEQFF.

In nucleotides, the CDR3 is TGTGCCAGCAGCCAAGAGATTTTCCGGGATCCCGAAGGCTACACCTTC. Encoded protein: CASSQEIFRDPEGYTF. The chain couples TRBV3-1 (or the pseudogene TRBV3-2) to TRBJ1-2; D is uncertain. Germline V gene data show CDR1 as LGHDT and CDR2 as YNNKEL (reference sequence). V was shortened by 0 bases and J by 8 bases, with 19 bases between the two germline ends. The CDR3 is 16 residues long.

V and J are TRBV19 and TRBJ1-2; 9 bases are shared with TRBD1. Germline CDR1 and CDR2: LNHDA and SQIVND (reference sequence). CDR3 length equals 15 residues. J lost 4 bases, V lost 5 bases, and 8 bases had no gene match. This chain's CDR3 is CASSLSDRGSYGYTF. As DNA, the CDR3 is TGTGCCAGTAGTTTGTCGGACAGGGGTTCCTATGGCTACACCTTC. Using reference TRBV19 and TRBJ1-2 for the parts outside the CDR3, the full variable domain is DGGITQSPKYLFRKEGQNVTLSCEQNLNHDAMYWYRQDPGQGLRLIYYSQIVNDFQKGDIAEGYSVSREKKESFPLTVTSAQKNPTAFYLCASSLSDRGSYGYTFGSGTRLTVV.

This chain joins TRBV11-1 and TRBJ2-7; D possibly corresponds to TRBD1 (7 bases). Germline assignment: CDR1 SGHAT and CDR2 FQDESV (reference sequence). V gave up 5 bases and J gave up 10 bases, with 15 bases separating them. This CDR3 region has 12 residues. DNA for the CDR3: TGTGCCAGCAGCCCAGGGGGGTCGGAACAGTACTTC. Protein sequence: CASSPGGSEQYF. Complete variable domain (other parts from reference TRBV11-1 and TRBJ2-7): EAEVAQSPRYKITEKSQAVAFWCDPISGHATLYWYRQILGQGPELLVQFQDESVVDDSQLPKDRFSAERLKGVDSTLKIQPAELGDSAMYLCASSPGGSEQYFGPGTRLTVT.

J is TRBJ1-3 and V is TRBV30, with D perhaps matching TRBD1 (5 bases). V lost 3 bases, J lost 2 bases, and 17 bases lay in between. The CDR3 is 16 residues long. Germline V gene lookup returns CDR1 GTSNPN and CDR2 SVGIG (reference sequence). For the CDR3, the DNA is TGTGCCTGGAGCTATACCCACAGGATCACTGGAAACACCATATATTTT. This gives the protein CAWSYTHRITGNTIYF.